This T cell receptor (beta chain) is from a study of T cell responses to AZD1222 COVID-19 vaccine. Data came from immunoSEQ multiplex PCR; TCRdb stores just in-frame clones and leaves some out. The sample has about 140,000 clones; more than 80% are singletons. CDR3 length: 13 amino acids. Germline loops: CDR1 MNHEY, CDR2 SVGAGI. V was pared by 2 bases and J by 8 bases, with 12 bases between. The specimen was peripheral blood, collected on day 0 of AZD1222 vaccination. The clonotype was recovered from an adult in good health. The V and J genes are TRBV6-5 and TRBJ1-1; D is possibly TRBD1 (5 bases). CDR3 DNA: TGTGCCAGCAGTTACGGGACGGCCCAGGAAGCTTTCTTT. It codes for CASSYGTAQEAFF.